This TCR beta chain stems from a study of cytomegalovirus exposure and HLA in healthy donors. This clone was seen more than once but under ten times. The V gene's germline CDR1 is SGHTA and CDR2 FQGTGA. The CDR3 is 16 residues long. Trimming at V came to 2 bases and at J to 4 bases, leaving 10 bases not matched to a gene. PCR primers comprised 60 Vbeta and 13 Jbeta primers. Clones were read by immunoSEQ multiplex PCR, and TCRdb kept only the in-frame ones, dropping some. The sample lists about 160,000 clones, roughly two thirds occurring once. Material: PBMCs. This chain joins TRBV7-3 and TRBJ1-1; 7 bases map to TRBD1. The clonotype was recovered from a woman aged 30 to 39 in good health and CMV-seronegative. CDR3 DNA: TGTGCCAGCAGCTTAGGAGGGGGCGCAGAAAGCACTGAAGCTTTCTTT. Translated: CASSLGGGAESTEAFF.